These T cell receptor beta chains were read from a single sample in a study of vaccination effects on CD4 cells after COVID-19. No cognate antigen is known for these TCRs. Measured with immunoSEQ multiplex PCR; TCRdb has only the in-frame clones, and not every one. This table has around 24,000 clones, under 80% appearing once. The sequencing used CD4+ T cells from PBMCs cultured with HCoV-NL63 spike peptides, collected after COVID-19 vaccination. All receptors come from a human donor who received a COVID-19 vaccine. CDR3s include the opening cysteine and the closing phenylalanine or tryptophan. The D gene is left open where the match is weak. Clone size is shown for a subset of rows, as once, few, many or a class of expanded clone.

v_gene	d_gene	j_gene	abundance	CDR3aa	CDR3nt
TRBV9	NA	TRBJ1-4	NA	CASSVGLGQIEESLFF	TGTGCCAGCAGCGTAGGGTTAGGGCAGATCGAGGAGAGCCTGTTTTTT
TRBV10-3	TRBD1	TRBJ1-1	once	CAISGGGQVGTEAFF	TGTGCCATCAGTGGCGGGGGACAGGTGGGCACTGAAGCTTTCTTT
TRBV7-2	NA	TRBJ2-7	once	CASSPRGGRDKYF	TGTGCCAGCAGCCCCAGAGGGGGGAGGGATAAGTACTTC
TRBV28	NA	TRBJ2-1	NA	CASRIPGFYNEQFF	TGTGCCAGCAGAATCCCGGGGTTCTACAATGAGCAGTTCTTC
TRBV27	NA	TRBJ1-1	NA	CASSLRGGLNTEAFF	TGTGCCAGCAGTTTAAGGGGGGGGCTGAACACTGAAGCTTTCTTT
TRBV6-1	NA	TRBJ1-5	few	CASSEEVGAGFQPQHF	TGTGCCAGCAGTGAAGAAGTGGGGGCGGGTTTTCAGCCCCAGCATTTT
TRBV18	NA	TRBJ1-2	few	CASSPPQVLSYGYTF	TGTGCCAGCTCACCACCCCAGGTCCTGTCCTATGGCTACACCTTC
TRBV9	NA	TRBJ1-1	NA	CASSAERNTEAFF	TGTGCCAGCAGCGCAGAGAGGAACACTGAAGCTTTCTTT
TRBV7-3	NA	TRBJ1-1	NA	CASRRAKNTEAFF	TGTGCCAGCAGAAGGGCAAAGAACACTGAAGCTTTCTTT
TRBV5-1	NA	TRBJ2-7	NA	CASSFSGQYEQYF	TGCGCCAGCAGCTTTTCAGGCCAGTACGAGCAGTACTTC
TRBV2	NA	TRBJ2-1	few	CASSKEADEQFF	TGTGCCAGCAGTAAGGAGGCTGATGAGCAGTTCTTC
TRBV20-1	NA	TRBJ1-1	NA	CSASTGSYYMNTEAFF	TGCAGTGCCAGTACAGGGTCCTATTACATGAACACTGAAGCTTTCTTT
TRBV7-9	TRBD2	TRBJ2-5	few	CASSFPPGLARETQYF	TGTGCCAGCAGCTTCCCTCCGGGACTAGCGAGAGAGACCCAGTACTTC
TRBV10-3	NA	TRBJ2-7	NA	CAISVKGGTEQYF	TGTGCCATCAGTGTCAAGGGGGGAACCGAGCAGTACTTC
TRBV6-2/TRBV6-3	TRBD2	TRBJ2-2	NA	CASRPSGGAPNTGELFF	TGTGCCAGCAGACCTAGCGGGGGAGCTCCGAACACCGGGGAGCTGTTTTTT
TRBV7-2	NA	TRBJ2-2	once	CASSAPYTGELFF	TGTGCCAGCAGCGCACCATACACCGGGGAGCTGTTTTTT
TRBV7-2	NA	TRBJ1-2	few	CASSLSTRGYGYTF	TGTGCCAGCAGCTTGTCGACCCGGGGGTATGGCTACACCTTC
TRBV5-4	NA	TRBJ1-1	few	CASSSQTAWGTEAFF	TGTGCCAGCAGCTCCCAGACAGCTTGGGGGACTGAAGCTTTCTTT